This T cell receptor beta chain was retrieved from a study of blood T cell repertoires in COVID-19. The V gene's germline CDR1 is KGHSH and CDR2 LQKENI. With 6 bases removed from V and 2 bases from J, the gap between germline ends came to 10 bases. This CDR3 has 13 residues. Assay used: immunoSEQ multiplex PCR; TCRdb lists only in-frame clones, some missing. The repertoire has 81,000 or so clones, about 81% of them found once; the top ten carry about 13%. The chain is built from TRBV18 and TRBJ1-2, with D unclear. Specimen: peripheral blood. The clonotype comes from a human donor in a cohort sampled during active COVID-19. The CDR3 DNA reads TGTGCCAGCTCTCCAACGGGGAACTATGGCTACACCTTC. Its translation is CASSPTGNYGYTF.